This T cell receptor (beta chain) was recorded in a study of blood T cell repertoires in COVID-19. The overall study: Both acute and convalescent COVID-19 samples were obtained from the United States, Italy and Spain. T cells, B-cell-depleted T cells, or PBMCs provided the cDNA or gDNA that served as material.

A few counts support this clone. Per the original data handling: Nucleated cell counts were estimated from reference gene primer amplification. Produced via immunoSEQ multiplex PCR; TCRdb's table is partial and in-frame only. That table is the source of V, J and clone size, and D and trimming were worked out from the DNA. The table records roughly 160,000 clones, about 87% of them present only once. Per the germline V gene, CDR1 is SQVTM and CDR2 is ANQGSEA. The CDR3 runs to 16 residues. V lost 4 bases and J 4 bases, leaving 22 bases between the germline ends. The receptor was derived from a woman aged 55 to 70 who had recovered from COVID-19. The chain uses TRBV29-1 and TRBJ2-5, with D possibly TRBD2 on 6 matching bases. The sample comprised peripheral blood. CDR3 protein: CSVAGGVGAVPETQYF. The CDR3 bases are TGCAGCGTTGCCGGCGGGGTTGGAGCGGTACCAGAGACCCAGTACTTC.